This passage covers 22 T cell receptor beta chains from one sample sequenced in a study of T cell repertoires in cytomegalovirus infection. These receptors have no identified antigens. MiXCR was run by TCRdb on the reads, yielding one entry per CDR3 protein. This sample carries about 900,000 distinct CDR3 sequences, approximately 31% of them seen once, and the ten largest clones take more than 12%. The sequencing used cultured CD8+ T cells from PBMCs, collected from culture after CMV antigen stimulation. The source of these receptors is a human donor in good health (CMV status not recorded). Some clones in this sample may be carry-over from other donors' samples.

The V gene is TRBV20-1, the J gene TRBJ2-7; D is unclear. This CDR3 has 13 amino acids. The V end lost 3 bases, the J end lost 2 bases, and 11 bases lay between the germline ends. Germline lookup yields CDR1 DFQATT and CDR2 SNEGSKA (reference sequence). This chain's CDR3 is CSARVKSTYEQYV. The DNA of the CDR3 is TGCAGTGCTAGGGTAAAAAGCACCTACGAGCAGTACGTC.

The CDR3 loop reads CASSPTDSSNTGELFF. DNA for the CDR3: TGTGCCAGCAGCCCAACTGACAGTTCGAACACCGGGGAGCTGTTTTTT. This chain connects TRBV9 to TRBJ2-2; a weak D match, TRBD1 (5 bases). With 4 bases removed from V and 0 bases from J, the gap between germline ends came to 13 bases. The CDR3 spans 16 residues. CDR1 SGDLS and CDR2 YYNGEE come from the germline V gene. Using reference TRBV9 and TRBJ2-2 for the parts outside the CDR3, the full variable domain is DSGVTQTPKHLITATGQRVTLRCSPRSGDLSVYWYQQSLDQGLQFLIQYYNGEERAKGNILERFSAQQFPDLHSELNLSSLELGDSALYFCASSPTDSSNTGELFFGEGSRLTVL.

This clonotype turned up a few times. The chain has TRBV6-8 and TRBJ2-7; D is uncertain. Trimming shortened V by 6 bases and J by 5 bases, and 11 bases separated the two germline ends. The CDR3 runs 12 residues. Germline V gives CDR1 MNHGY, CDR2 SAAAGT. Here the CDR3 DNA reads TGTGCCAGCAGCCCGGTAGGCCACGAGCAGTACTTC. This codes for CASSPVGHEQYF.

The chain joins TRBV7-9 to TRBJ1-2; D unclear. V lost 5 bases and J 2 bases, leaving 18 bases between the germline ends. The V gene's germline CDR1 is SEHNR and CDR2 FQNEAQ (reference sequence). The CDR3 is 16 residues long. CDR3 sequence reads: CASSTTWTTQNYGYTF. The CDR3 DNA reads TGTGCCAGCAGCACCACGTGGACGACCCAAAACTATGGCTACACCTTC.

The rearrangement uses TRBV5-6 and TRBJ2-1, with a weak D call TRBD1 (5 bases). The CDR3 sequence is 13 residues long. Deletions cut 2 bases from V and 15 bases from J, with 18 bases between. Per germline, CDR1 SGHDT and CDR2 YYEEEE. CDR3: CASSFTSGFQPFF. CDR3 coding DNA: TGTGCCAGCAGCTTCACCTCAGGGTTTCAGCCGTTCTTC.

This clonotype was observed once. One junction end disagrees with the germline gene, perhaps due to a read error. The chain recombines TRBV7-8 with TRBJ2-3; D remains ambiguous. The CDR3 runs 11 residues. In germline, CDR1 is SGHVS, CDR2 FQNEAQ. The CDR3 loop reads CASLSTDTQNF. DNA of the CDR3: TGTGCCAGCCTCAGCACAGATACGCAGAATTTT. The whole variable domain, filled in from reference TRBV7-8 and TRBJ2-3, reads GAGVSQSPRYKVAKRGQDVALRCDPISGHVSLFWYQQALGQGPEFLTYFQNEAQLDKSGLPSDRFFAERPEGSVSTLKIQRTQQEDSAVYLCASLSTDTQNFGPGTRLTVL.

The rearrangement uses TRBV5-4 and TRBJ1-2; D may be TRBD1 (6 bases). This CDR3 spans 15 amino acids. Per the germline V gene, CDR1 is SGHNT and CDR2 is YYREEE (reference sequence). V was trimmed by 2 bases and J by 6 bases, leaving 17 bases between them. CDR3 in DNA: TGTGCCAGCAGCTTCTACTACAGGGCACGGGATGGCTACACCTTC. Its translation is CASSFYYRARDGYTF.

The CDR3 DNA sequence: TGTGCCAGCAGCCCTCGGGCCAGACCTGAAGCTTTCTTT. This codes for CASSPRARPEAFF. This sequence joins TRBV7-2 and TRBJ1-1; no firm D call. This CDR3 comprises 13 residues. V lost 5 bases to trimming and J lost 6 bases, with 13 bases between them. Germline V lookup: CDR1 SGHTA, CDR2 FQGNSA.

Only a few counts were recorded for this clonotype. V is TRBV5-4 and J is TRBJ2-1, with a possible D match to TRBD1 (6 bases). Trimming pared 0 bases from V and 7 bases from J, leaving 11 bases between. Germline assignment: CDR1 SGHNT and CDR2 YYREEE (reference sequence). CDR3 size: 14 residues. The CDR3 is CASSLEAGANEQFF. Here the CDR3 DNA reads TGTGCCAGCAGCTTGGAGGCAGGGGCAAATGAGCAGTTCTTC.

This clonotype was seen only a few times. The chain carries TRBV5-1 and TRBJ2-1; D possibly corresponds to TRBD2 (5 bases). Germline-derived CDR1 and CDR2 are SGHRS and YFSETQ. Trimming took off 6 bases at V and 9 bases at J, with 10 bases between the two ends. This CDR3 has 11 amino acids. CDR3 DNA: TGCGCCAGCACACTAGGGTTTGAGCAGTTCTTC. The encoded protein is CASTLGFEQFF.

The chain couples TRBV12-5 to TRBJ1-1; D is perhaps TRBD1 (5 bases). The germline V and J ends were trimmed by 4 bases and 4 bases, with 7 bases remaining between them. Germline assignment: CDR1 LGHNT and CDR2 FRNRAP. This CDR3 contains 12 residues. The CDR3 loop is CASGWGSTEAFF. CDR3 nucleotides: TGTGCTAGTGGTTGGGGGTCCACTGAAGCTTTCTTT.

This clonotype was seen more than once but under ten times. The rearrangement uses TRBV19 and TRBJ2-5; D is ambiguous. CDR3 length equals 14 residues. The germline V and J ends were trimmed by 5 bases and 4 bases, with 14 bases remaining between them. Germline V gene lookup returns CDR1 LNHDA and CDR2 SQIVND (reference sequence). The CDR3 loop is CASSPTARGETQYF. DNA of the CDR3: TGTGCCAGTAGTCCGACGGCTCGAGGAGAGACCCAGTACTTC. The variable domain in full, with the rest retrieved from reference TRBV19 and TRBJ2-5, is DGGITQSPKYLFRKEGQNVTLSCEQNLNHDAMYWYRQDPGQGLRLIYYSQIVNDFQKGDIAEGYSVSREKKESFPLTVTSAQKNPTAFYLCASSPTARGETQYFGPGTRLLVL.

This chain uses TRBV7-6 with TRBJ1-1; TRBD1 agrees at 9 bases. V was pared by 5 bases and J by 3 bases, with 7 bases of the junction left unmatched. The germline gives CDR1 SGHVS, CDR2 FNYEAQ. This CDR3 region has 15 residues. CDR3 DNA: TGTGCCAGCAGCCCTTCGACAGGGGGGGACACTGAAGCTTTCTTT. Residues: CASSPSTGGDTEAFF.

With regard to this clonotype: One junction end does not reproduce the germline sequence, and a read error may be involved. The chain combines TRBV2 with TRBJ2-5, with TRBD2 as a possible D gene (7 bases). Germline V CDR1 and CDR2: SNHLY, FYNNEI. CDR3 size: 13 residues. CDR3 coding DNA: TGTGCCAGCAGCGAAGGGGGGGCGGAGACCCAGTACTTC. This encodes CASSEGGAETQYF. The full variable domain, completed using reference TRBV2 and TRBJ2-5, is EPEVTQTPSHQVTQMGQEVILRCVPISNHLYFYWYRQILGQKVEFLVSFYNNEISEKSEIFDDQFSVERPDGSNFTLKIRSTKLEDSAMYFCASSEGGAETQYFGPGTRLLVL.

The sample holds many counts of this clonotype. The CDR3 nucleotides read TGTGCCAGCAGCACAACCGAACTGAACACTGAAGCTTTCTTT. Its protein product is CASSTTELNTEAFF. V is TRBV7-9 and J is TRBJ1-1; D remains unclear. The CDR3 runs 14 residues. CDR1 is SEHNR and CDR2 is FQNEAQ in the germline V gene (reference sequence). V shed 5 bases and J shed 0 bases, with 10 bases lying between them.

The chain joins TRBV27 to TRBJ1-1; 11 bases map to TRBD1. From germline, CDR1 is MNHEY and CDR2 SMNVEV (reference sequence). Germline trimming cut 9 bases from V and 5 bases from J; bases unmatched to any gene: 5. There are 13 residues in the CDR3. Here the CDR3 reads CASRTGGWTEAFF. CDR3 DNA sequence: TGTGCCAGTCGGACAGGGGGCTGGACTGAAGCTTTCTTT.

The rearrangement links TRBV6-5 to TRBJ2-1; 10 bases are a match to TRBD1. Per germline, CDR1 MNHEY and CDR2 SVGAGI. CDR3 length: 15 residues. V shed 2 bases, J shed 3 bases, and the junction held 1 base outside the gene matches. In nucleotides, the CDR3 is TGTGCCAGCAGTTACGGGACAGGGGTCTACAATGAGCAGTTCTTC. Its translation: CASSYGTGVYNEQFF.

The rearrangement links TRBV27 to TRBJ1-2, with 9 bases aligning to TRBD1. Trimming cost V 5 bases and J 2 bases; bases outside gene matches: 9. The CDR3 runs 16 residues. The germline V gene encodes CDR1 MNHEY and CDR2 SMNVEV (reference sequence). The CDR3 region is CASSPLLGQGNYGYTF. The CDR3 DNA follows: TGTGCCAGCAGTCCTCTACTCGGACAGGGGAACTATGGCTACACCTTC.

This clonotype was seen at least ten times. The chain couples TRBV7-2 to TRBJ1-5; weak D call: TRBD1 (5 bases). V was clipped by 5 bases and J by 2 bases, with 13 bases between them. Germline CDR1 reads SGHTA; CDR2 reads FQGNSA. This CDR3 comprises 15 residues. CDR3 protein: CASSRGGEGNQPQHF. CDR3 nucleotides: TGTGCCAGCAGCCGTGGGGGAGAGGGCAATCAGCCCCAGCATTTT.

The gene calls are TRBV18 and TRBJ1-1; 10 nucleotides line up with TRBD1. The V segment lost 4 bases and the J segment 2 bases; nucleotides outside the gene matches: 7. Germline loops: CDR1 KGHSH, CDR2 LQKENI. The CDR3 extends over 16 amino acids. CDR3 in amino acids: CASSLRQGAENTEAFF. CDR3 in DNA: TGTGCCAGCTCACTACGACAGGGGGCCGAAAACACTGAAGCTTTCTTT.

Turning to this clonotype: At one end, the junction sequence differs from germline, possibly due to a read error. The chain joins TRBV7-2 to TRBJ1-4; 7 bases align to TRBD1. Germline loops: CDR1 SGHTA, CDR2 FQGNSA. This CDR3 region has 17 residues. As DNA, the CDR3 is TGTGCCAGCAGCCCTTGGGCAGGGGGAGCAACTAATGAAGAACTGTTTTTT. It is translated as CASSPWAGGATNEELFF. Filled out from reference TRBV7-2 and TRBJ1-4, the complete variable domain reads GAGVSQSPSNKVTEKGKDVELRCDPISGHTALYWYRQSLGQGLEFLIYFQGNSAPDKSGLPSDRFSAERTGGSVSTLTIQRTQQEDSAVYLCASSPWAGGATNEELFFGSGTQLSVL.

The chain recombines TRBV12-3 or TRBV12-4 with TRBJ1-5; no clear D gene. This CDR3 comprises 12 residues. V was pared by 4 bases and J by 5 bases, with 6 bases between. The CDR3 region has the DNA TGTGCCAGCAGTTCCGAATATCAGCCCCAGCATTTT. It encodes CASSSEYQPQHF.